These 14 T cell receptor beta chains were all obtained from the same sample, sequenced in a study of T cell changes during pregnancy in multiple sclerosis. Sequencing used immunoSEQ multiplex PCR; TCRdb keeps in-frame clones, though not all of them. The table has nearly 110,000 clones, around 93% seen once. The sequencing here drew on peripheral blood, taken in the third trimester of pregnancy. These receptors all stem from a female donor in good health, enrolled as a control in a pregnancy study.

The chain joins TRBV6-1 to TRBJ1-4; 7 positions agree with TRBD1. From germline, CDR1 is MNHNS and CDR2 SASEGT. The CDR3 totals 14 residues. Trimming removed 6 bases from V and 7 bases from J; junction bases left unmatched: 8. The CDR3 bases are TGTGCCAGCAGACTAGGACAGGATATTGAAAAACTGTTTTTT. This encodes CASRLGQDIEKLFF.

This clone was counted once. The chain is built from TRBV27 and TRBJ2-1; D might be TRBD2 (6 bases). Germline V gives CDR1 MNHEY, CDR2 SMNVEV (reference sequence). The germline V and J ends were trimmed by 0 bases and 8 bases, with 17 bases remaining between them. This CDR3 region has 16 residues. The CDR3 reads CASSLSFQLGEDEQFF. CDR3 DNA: TGTGCCAGCAGTTTATCCTTCCAGCTCGGGGAGGATGAGCAGTTCTTC.

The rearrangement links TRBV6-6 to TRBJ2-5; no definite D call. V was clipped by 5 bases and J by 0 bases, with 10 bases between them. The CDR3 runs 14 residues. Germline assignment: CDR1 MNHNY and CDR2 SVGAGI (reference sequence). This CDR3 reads CASSTPGNQETQYF. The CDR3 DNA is TGTGCCAGCAGTACCCCGGGTAACCAAGAGACCCAGTACTTC.

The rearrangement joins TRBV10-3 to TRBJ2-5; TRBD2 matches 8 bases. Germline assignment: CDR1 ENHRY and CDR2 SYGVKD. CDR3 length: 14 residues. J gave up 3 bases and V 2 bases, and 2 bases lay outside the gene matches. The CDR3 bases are TGTGCCATCAGTGAGGGGCGGGGGGAAGAGACCCAGTACTTC. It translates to CAISEGRGEETQYF.

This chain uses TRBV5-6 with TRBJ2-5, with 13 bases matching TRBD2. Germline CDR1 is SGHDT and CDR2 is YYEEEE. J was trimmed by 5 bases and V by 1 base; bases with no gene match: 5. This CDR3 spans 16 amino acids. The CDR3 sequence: CASSLTSGGAGETQYF. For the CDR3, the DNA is TGTGCCAGCAGCTTGACTAGCGGGGGGGCTGGGGAGACCCAGTACTTC.

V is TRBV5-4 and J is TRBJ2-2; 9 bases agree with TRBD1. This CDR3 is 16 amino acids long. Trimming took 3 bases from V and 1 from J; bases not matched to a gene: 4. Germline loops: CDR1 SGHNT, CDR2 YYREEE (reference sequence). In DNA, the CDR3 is TGTGCCAGCAGCTCGGGACAGGGAATGAACACCGGGGAGCTGTTTTTT. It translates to CASSSGQGMNTGELFF. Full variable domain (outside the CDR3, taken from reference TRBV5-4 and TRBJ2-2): ETGVTQSPTHLIKTRGQQVTLRCSSQSGHNTVSWYQQALGQGPQFIFQYYREEENGRGNFPPRFSGLQFPNYSSELNVNALELDDSALYLCASSSGQGMNTGELFFGEGSRLTVL.

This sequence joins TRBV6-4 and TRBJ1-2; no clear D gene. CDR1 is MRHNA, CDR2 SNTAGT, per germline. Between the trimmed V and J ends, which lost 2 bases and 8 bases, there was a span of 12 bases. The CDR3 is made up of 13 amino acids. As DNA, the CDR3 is TGTGCCAGCAGTGACCTCGGAGTCGGAGGCTACACCTTC. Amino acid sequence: CASSDLGVGGYTF.

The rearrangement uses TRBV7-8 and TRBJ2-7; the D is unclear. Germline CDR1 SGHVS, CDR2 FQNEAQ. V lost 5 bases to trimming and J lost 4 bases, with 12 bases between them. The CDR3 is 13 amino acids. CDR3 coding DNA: TGTGCCAGCAGCCCAGGATTAAATTACGAGCAGTACTTC. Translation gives CASSPGLNYEQYF.

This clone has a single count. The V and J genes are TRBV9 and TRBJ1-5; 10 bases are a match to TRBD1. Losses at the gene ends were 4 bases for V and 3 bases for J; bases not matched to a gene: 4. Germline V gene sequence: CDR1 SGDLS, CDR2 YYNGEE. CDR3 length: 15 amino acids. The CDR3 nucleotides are TGTGCCAGCAGCAGAGGGACAGGGGCCAATCAGCCCCAGCATTTT. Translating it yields CASSRGTGANQPQHF.

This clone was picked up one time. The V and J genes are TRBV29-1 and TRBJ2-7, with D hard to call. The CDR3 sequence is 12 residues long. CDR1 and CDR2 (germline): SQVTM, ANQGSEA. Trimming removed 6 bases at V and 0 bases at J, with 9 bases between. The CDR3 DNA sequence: TGCAGCGTCGCACAGAGCTCCTACGAGCAGTACTTC. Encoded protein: CSVAQSSYEQYF.

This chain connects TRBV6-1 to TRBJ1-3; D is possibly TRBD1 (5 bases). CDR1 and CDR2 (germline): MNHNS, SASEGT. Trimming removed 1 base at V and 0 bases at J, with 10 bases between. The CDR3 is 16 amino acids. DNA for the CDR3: TGTGCCAGCAGTGAAGGCGACAGACACTCTGGAAACACCATATATTTT. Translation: CASSEGDRHSGNTIYF.

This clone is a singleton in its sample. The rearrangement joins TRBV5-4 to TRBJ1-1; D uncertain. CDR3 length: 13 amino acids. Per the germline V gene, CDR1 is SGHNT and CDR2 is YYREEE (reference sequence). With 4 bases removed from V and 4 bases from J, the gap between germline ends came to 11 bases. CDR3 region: CASSLVRATEAFF. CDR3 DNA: TGTGCCAGCAGCCTAGTCAGAGCCACTGAAGCTTTCTTT.

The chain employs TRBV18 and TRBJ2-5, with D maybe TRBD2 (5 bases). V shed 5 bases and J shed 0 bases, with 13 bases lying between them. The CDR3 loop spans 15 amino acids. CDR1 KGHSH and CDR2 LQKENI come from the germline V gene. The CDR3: CASSSRTGYQETQYF. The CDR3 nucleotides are TGTGCCAGCTCATCACGGACGGGGTACCAAGAGACCCAGTACTTC.

The CDR3 DNA is TGCGCCAGCAGCTTGGGGACAGAGAACACTGAAGCTTTCTTT. Protein: CASSLGTENTEAFF. V and J are TRBV5-1 and TRBJ1-1, with D perhaps matching TRBD1 (6 bases). CDR1 and CDR2 from the germline V gene are SGHRS and YFSETQ. V lost 0 bases, J lost 1 base, and 7 bases lay in between. This CDR3 spans 14 amino acids.